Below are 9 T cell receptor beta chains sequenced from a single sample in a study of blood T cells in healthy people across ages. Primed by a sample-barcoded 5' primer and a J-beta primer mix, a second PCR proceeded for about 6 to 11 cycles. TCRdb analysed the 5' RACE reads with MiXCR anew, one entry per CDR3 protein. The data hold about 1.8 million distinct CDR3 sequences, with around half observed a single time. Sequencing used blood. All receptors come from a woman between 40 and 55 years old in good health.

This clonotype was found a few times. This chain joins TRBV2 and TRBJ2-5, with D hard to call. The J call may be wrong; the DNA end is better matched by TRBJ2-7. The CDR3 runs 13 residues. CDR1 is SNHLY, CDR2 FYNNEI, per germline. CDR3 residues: CASSESRPYEQYF. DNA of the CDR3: TGTGCCAGCAGTGAGTCTAGGCCCTACGAGCAGTACTTC.

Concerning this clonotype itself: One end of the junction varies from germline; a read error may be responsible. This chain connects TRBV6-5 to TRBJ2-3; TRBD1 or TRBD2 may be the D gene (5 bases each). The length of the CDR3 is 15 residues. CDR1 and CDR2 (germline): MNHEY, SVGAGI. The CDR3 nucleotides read TGTGCCGGCAGTTCAAGGGACGGCTCCACAGATACGCAGTATTTT. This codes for CAGSSRDGSTDTQYF.

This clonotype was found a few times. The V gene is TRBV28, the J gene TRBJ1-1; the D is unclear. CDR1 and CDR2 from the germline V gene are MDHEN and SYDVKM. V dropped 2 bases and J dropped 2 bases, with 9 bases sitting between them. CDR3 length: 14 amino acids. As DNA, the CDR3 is TGTGCCAGCAGTTTAGGTTGGGGTAACACTGAAGCTTTCTTT. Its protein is CASSLGWGNTEAFF. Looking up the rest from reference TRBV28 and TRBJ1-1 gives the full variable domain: DVKVTQSSRYLVKRTGEKVFLECVQDMDHENMFWYRQDPGLGLRLIYFSYDVKMKEKGDIPEGYSVSREKKERFSLILESASTNQTSMYLCASSLGWGNTEAFFGQGTRLTVV.

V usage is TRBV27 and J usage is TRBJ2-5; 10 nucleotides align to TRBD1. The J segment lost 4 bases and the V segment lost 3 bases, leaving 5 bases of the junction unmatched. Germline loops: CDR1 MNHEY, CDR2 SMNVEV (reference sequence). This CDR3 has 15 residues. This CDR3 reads CASSFMTGGPETQYF. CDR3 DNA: TGTGCCAGCAGTTTCATGACAGGGGGCCCAGAGACCCAGTACTTC.

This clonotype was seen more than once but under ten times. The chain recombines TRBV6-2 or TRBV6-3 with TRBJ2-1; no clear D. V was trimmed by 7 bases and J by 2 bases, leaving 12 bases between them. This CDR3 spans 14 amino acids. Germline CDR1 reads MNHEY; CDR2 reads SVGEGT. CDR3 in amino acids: CASIPGRAYNEQFF. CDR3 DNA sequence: TGTGCCAGCATCCCAGGCAGAGCCTACAATGAGCAGTTCTTC.

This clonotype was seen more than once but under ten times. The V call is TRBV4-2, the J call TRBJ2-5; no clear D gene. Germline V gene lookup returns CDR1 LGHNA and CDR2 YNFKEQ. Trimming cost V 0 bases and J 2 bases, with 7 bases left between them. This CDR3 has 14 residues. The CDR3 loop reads CASSQDGQQETQYF. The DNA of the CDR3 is TGTGCCAGCAGCCAAGATGGGCAGCAAGAGACCCAGTACTTC.

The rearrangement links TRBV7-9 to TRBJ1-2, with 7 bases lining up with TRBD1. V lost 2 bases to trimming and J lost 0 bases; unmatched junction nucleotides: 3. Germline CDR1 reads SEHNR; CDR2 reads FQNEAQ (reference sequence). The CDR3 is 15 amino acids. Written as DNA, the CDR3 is TGTGCCAGCAGCTTATCGACAGGGTCTAACTATGGCTACACCTTC. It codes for CASSLSTGSNYGYTF.

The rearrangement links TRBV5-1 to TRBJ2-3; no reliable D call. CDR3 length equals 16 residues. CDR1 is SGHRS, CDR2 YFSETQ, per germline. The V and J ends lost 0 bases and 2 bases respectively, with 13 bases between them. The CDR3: CASSLEQTGYTDTQYF. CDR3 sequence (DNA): TGCGCCAGCAGCTTGGAGCAGACCGGATACACAGATACGCAGTATTTT.

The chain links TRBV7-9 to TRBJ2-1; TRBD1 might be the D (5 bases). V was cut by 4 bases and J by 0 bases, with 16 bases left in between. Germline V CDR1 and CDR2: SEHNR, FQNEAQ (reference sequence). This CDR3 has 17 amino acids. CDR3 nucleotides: TGTGCCAGCAGCTCACGACAGATCGGTGACTCCTACAATGAGCAGTTCTTC. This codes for CASSSRQIGDSYNEQFF.